This T cell receptor beta chain comes out of a study of T cell responses to AZD1222 COVID-19 vaccine. About the research overall: The analysis combined second doses at about 4 or about 12 weeks. Study results and limitations: Repertoires were collected only later (after the peak T cell response had occurred).

Details on this clone: Its antigen is as yet unknown.

V shed 5 bases and J 4 bases; nucleotides not matched to a gene: 3. The CDR3 has 14 residues. From germline, CDR1 is SGHTA and CDR2 FQGTGA. Assay used: immunoSEQ multiplex PCR; TCRdb lists only in-frame clones, some missing. The sample contains tens of thousands of clones, about 88% of which appear only once. This specimen consisted of peripheral blood, obtained on day 0 of AZD1222 vaccination. This sequence originates from an adult in good health. V is TRBV7-3 and J is TRBJ1-1, with 11 bases aligning to TRBD1. The CDR3 coding sequence is TGTGCCAGCAGCGAGGGGACAGGGGGCACTGAAGCTTTCTTT. Protein product: CASSEGTGGTEAFF.